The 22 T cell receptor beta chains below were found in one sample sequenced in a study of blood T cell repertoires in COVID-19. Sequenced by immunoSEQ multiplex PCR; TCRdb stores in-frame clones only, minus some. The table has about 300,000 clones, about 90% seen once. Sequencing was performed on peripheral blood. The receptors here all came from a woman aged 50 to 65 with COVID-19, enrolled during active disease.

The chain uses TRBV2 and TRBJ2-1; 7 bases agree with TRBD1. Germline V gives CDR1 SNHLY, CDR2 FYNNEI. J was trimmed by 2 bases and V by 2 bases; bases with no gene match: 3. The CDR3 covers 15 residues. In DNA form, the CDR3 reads TGTGCCAGCAGTGAATATCAGGGGGCCTACAATGAGCAGTTCTTC. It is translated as CASSEYQGAYNEQFF.

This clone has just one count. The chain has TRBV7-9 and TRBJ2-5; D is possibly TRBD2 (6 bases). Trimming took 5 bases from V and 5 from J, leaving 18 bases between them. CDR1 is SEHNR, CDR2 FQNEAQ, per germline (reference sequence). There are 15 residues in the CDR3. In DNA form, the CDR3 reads TGTGCCAGCAGCCCCCCCGGGAGTAGGAGGGAGACCCAGTACTTC. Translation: CASSPPGSRRETQYF.

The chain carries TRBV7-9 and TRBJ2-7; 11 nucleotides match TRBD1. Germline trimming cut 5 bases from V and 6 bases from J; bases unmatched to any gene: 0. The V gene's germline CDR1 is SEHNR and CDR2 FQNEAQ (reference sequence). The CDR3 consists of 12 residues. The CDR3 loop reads CASSGTGGEQYF. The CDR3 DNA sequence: TGTGCCAGCAGCGGGACAGGGGGCGAGCAGTACTTC.

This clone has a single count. CDR3 sequence: CASRASLGVRSYEQYF. The CDR3 nucleotides are TGTGCCAGCAGGGCATCACTGGGAGTGAGGTCCTACGAGCAGTACTTC. V gene TRBV2 combines with J gene TRBJ2-7; a possible D gene is TRBD2 (5 bases). V lost 6 bases and J lost 1, with 19 bases in between. The CDR3 loop spans 16 amino acids. Germline V gene sequence: CDR1 SNHLY, CDR2 FYNNEI.

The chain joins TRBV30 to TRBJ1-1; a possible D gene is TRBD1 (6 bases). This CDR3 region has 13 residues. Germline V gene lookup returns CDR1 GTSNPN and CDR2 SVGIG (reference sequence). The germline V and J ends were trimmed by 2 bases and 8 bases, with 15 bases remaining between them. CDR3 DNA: TGTGCCTGGAGTAAGGGGGGGACACGAGAAGCTTTCTTT. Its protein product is CAWSKGGTREAFF.

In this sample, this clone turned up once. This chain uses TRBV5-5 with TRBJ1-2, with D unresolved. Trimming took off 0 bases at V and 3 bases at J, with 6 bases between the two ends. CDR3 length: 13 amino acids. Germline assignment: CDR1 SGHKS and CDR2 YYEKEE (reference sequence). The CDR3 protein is CASSLAPDYGYTF. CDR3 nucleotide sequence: TGTGCCAGCAGCTTGGCGCCAGACTATGGCTACACCTTC.

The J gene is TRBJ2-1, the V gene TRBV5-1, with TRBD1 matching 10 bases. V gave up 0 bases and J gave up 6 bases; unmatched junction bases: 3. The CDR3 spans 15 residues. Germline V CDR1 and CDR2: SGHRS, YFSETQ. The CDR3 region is CASSLAGTGVNEQFF. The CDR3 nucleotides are TGCGCCAGCAGCTTGGCCGGGACAGGGGTCAATGAGCAGTTCTTC. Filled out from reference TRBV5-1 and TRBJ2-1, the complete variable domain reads KAGVTQTPRYLIKTRGQQVTLSCSPISGHRSVSWYQQTPGQGLQFLFEYFSETQRNKGNFPGRFSGRQFSNSRSEMNVSTLELGDSALYLCASSLAGTGVNEQFFGPGTRLTVL.

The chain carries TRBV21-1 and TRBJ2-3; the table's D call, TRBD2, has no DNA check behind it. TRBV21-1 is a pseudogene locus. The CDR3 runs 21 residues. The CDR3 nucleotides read TGTGCCAGCAGCAAAATCGGACCGGGACTAGCGGTCGTCTCTAGCACAGATACGCAGTATTTT. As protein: CASSKIGPGLAVVSSTDTQYF.

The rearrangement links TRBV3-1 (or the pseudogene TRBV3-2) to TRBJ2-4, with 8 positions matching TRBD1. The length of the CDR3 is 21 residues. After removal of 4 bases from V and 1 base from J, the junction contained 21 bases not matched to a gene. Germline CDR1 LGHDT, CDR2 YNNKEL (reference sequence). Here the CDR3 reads CASSPGPQQGEFSFAKNIQYF. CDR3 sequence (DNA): TGTGCCAGCAGCCCCGGGCCCCAACAGGGGGAGTTCTCCTTTGCCAAAAACATTCAGTACTTC.

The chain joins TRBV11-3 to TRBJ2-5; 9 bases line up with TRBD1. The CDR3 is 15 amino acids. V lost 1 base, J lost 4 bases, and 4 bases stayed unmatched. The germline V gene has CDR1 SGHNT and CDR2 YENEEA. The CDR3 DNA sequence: TGTGCCAGCAGCTTAGGGGACAGGGCTGGAGAGACCCAGTACTTC. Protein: CASSLGDRAGETQYF.

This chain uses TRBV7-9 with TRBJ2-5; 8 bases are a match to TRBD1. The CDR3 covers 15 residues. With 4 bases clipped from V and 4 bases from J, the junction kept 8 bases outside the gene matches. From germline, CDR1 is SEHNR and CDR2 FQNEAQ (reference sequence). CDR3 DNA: TGTGCCAGCAGCTCGGGACAGGCCCCTGGAGAGACCCAGTACTTC. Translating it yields CASSSGQAPGETQYF.

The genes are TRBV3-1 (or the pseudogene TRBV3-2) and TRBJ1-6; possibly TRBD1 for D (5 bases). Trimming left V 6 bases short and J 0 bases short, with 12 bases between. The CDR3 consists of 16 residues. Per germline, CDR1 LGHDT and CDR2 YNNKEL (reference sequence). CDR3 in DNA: TGTGCCAGCAGGGGGGGGTCGAGCTCCTATAATTCACCCCTCCACTTT. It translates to CASRGGSSSYNSPLHF.

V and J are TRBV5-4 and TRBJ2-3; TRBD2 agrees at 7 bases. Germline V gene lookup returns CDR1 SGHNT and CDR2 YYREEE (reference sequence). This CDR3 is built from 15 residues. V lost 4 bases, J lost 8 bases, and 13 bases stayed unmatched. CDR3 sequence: CASSPLGGSIGTQYF. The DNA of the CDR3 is TGTGCCAGCAGCCCCTTGGGGGGGAGCATCGGTACGCAGTATTTT.

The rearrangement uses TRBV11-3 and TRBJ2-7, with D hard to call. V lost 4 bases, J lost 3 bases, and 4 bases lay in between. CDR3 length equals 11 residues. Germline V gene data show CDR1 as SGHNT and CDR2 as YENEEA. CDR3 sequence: CASSYGYEQYF. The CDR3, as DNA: TGTGCCAGCAGCTACGGCTACGAGCAGTACTTC.

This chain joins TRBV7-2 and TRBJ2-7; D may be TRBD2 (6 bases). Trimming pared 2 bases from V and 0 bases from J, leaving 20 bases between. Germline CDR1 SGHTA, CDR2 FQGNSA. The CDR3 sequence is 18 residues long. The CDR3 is CASSLRRYSGTSSYEQYF. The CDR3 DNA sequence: TGTGCCAGCAGCTTAAGACGATATAGCGGAACCAGCTCCTACGAGCAGTACTTC.

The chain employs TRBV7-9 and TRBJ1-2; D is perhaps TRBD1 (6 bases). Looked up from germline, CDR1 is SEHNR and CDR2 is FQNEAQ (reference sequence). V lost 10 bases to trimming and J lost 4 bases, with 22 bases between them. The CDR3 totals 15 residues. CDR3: CATIGWGGGIYGYTF. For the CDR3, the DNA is TGTGCCACCATTGGATGGGGGGGCGGCATCTATGGCTACACCTTC.

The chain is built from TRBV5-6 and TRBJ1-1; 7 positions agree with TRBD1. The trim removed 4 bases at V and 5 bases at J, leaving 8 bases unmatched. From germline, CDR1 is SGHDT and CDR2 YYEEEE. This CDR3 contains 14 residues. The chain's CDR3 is CASSGQTGLTEAFF. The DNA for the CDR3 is TGTGCCAGCAGCGGACAGACAGGGCTAACTGAAGCTTTCTTT.

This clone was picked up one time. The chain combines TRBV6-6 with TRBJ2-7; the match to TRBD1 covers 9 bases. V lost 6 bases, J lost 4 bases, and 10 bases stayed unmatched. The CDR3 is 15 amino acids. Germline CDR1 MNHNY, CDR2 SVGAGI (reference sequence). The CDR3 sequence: CASRSTGGSGYEQYF. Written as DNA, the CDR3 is TGTGCCAGCAGAAGTACAGGGGGCAGCGGTTACGAGCAGTACTTC.

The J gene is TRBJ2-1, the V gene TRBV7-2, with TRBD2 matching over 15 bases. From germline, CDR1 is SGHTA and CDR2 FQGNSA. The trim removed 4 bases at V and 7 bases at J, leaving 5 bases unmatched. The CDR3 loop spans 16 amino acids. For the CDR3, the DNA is TGTGCCAGCAGCTCCCGGACTAGCGGGAGGGGGAATGAGCAGTTCTTC. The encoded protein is CASSSRTSGRGNEQFF.

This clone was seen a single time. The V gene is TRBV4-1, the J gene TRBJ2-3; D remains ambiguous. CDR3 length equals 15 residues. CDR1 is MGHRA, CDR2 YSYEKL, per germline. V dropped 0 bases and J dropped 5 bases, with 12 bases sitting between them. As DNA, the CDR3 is TGCGCCAGCAGCCAAGATGGAGTGGTGGGAGATACGCAGTATTTT. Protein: CASSQDGVVGDTQYF.

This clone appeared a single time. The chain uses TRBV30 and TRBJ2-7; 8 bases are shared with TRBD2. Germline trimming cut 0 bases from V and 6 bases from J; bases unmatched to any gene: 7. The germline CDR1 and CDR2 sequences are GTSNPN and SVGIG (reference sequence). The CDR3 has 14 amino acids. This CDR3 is CAWSVVTGGLEQYF. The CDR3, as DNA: TGTGCCTGGAGTGTAGTCACGGGAGGGCTCGAGCAGTACTTC.

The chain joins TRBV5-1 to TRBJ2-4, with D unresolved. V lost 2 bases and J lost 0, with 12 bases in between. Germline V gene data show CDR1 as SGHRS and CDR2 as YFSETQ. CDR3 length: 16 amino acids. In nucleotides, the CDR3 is TGCGCCAGCAGCTTACCGGAGATTTTAGCCAAAAACATTCAGTACTTC. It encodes CASSLPEILAKNIQYF.